This T cell receptor (beta chain) was observed in a study of blood T cells in healthy people across ages. This clonotype was seen a handful of times. Antigen: not known. Points from the study as a whole: More naive CD4+ cells and higher diversity marked long-lived donors relative to aged donors.

The second PCR ran roughly 6 to 11 cycles with a sample-barcoded 5' primer and J-beta primers. TCRdb recomputed calls from the 5' RACE reads with MiXCR, one row per CDR3 protein. Altogether 1.5 million to 2 million distinct CDR3 sequences are present, around 48% being singletons, with the ten largest covering over 2%. The receptor's source is a woman in her thirties or forties in good health. The sequenced sample was blood.

The CDR3 loop reads CSARQDRGHETQYF. In DNA, the CDR3 is TGCAGTGCTAGGCAGGACAGGGGGCACGAGACCCAGTACTTC. V gene TRBV20-1 combines with J gene TRBJ2-5; 11 nucleotides match TRBD1. This CDR3 spans 14 amino acids. Per germline, CDR1 DFQATT and CDR2 SNEGSKA (reference sequence). Trimming at V came to 3 bases and at J to 5 bases, leaving 5 bases not matched to a gene.